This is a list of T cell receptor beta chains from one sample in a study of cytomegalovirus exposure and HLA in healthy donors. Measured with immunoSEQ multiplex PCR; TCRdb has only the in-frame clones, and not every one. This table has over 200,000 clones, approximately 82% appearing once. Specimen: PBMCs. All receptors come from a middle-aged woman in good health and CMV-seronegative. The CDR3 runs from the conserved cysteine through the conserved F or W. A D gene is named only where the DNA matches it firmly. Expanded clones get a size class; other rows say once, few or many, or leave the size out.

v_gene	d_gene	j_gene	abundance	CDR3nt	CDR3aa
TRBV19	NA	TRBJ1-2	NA	TGTGCCAGTAGTATAGCTAGCGGACAGAACTATGGCTACACCTTC	CASSIASGQNYGYTF
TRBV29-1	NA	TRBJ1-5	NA	TGCAGCGTTGCGGAGAATAGCAATCAGCCCCAGCATTTT	CSVAENSNQPQHF
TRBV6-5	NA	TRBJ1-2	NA	TGTGCCAGCAGTTACGCCGGGATTCATGGCTACACCTTC	CASSYAGIHGYTF
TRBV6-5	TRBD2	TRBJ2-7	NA	TGTGCCAGCAGGTCTTTAGGCGGGGGCTACGAGCAGTACTTC	CASRSLGGGYEQYF
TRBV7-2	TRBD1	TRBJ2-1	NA	TGTGCCAGCAGCTCCTTGGACAGGGACACCTACAATGAGCAGTTCTTC	CASSSLDRDTYNEQFF
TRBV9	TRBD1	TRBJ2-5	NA	TGTGCCAGCAGCGCCAGGGACAGCCAAGAGACCCAGTACTTC	CASSARDSQETQYF
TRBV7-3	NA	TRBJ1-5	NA	TGTGCCAGCAGCCCAGCTGCGGATCAGCCCCAGCATTTT	CASSPAADQPQHF
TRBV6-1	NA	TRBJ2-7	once	TGTGCCAGCAGGGCCTCTACTAACGAGCAGTACTTC	CASRASTNEQYF
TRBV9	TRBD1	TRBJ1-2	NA	TGTGCCAGCAGCGTCGGACAGGGAGGCTATGGCTACACCTTC	CASSVGQGGYGYTF
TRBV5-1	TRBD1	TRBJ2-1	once	TGCGCCAGCGCGGGACAGGGGGTGGTCAATGAGCAGTTCTTC	CASAGQGVVNEQFF
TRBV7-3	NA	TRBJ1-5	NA	TGTGCCAGCAGCGTGATACCGGGACAGCCCCAGCATTTT	CASSVIPGQPQHF
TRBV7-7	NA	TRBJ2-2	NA	TGTGCTAGCAGCCCCTCGGCAGGTCGGAACACCGGGGAGCTGTTTTTT	CASSPSAGRNTGELFF
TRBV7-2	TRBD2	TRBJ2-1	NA	TGTGCCAGCAGCTTAGCGACGGGACTAGAGCAGTTCTTC	CASSLATGLEQFF
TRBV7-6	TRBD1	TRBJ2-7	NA	TGTGCCAGCAGCTTAGGGAGAAGGGACAGCTCCTACGAGCAGTACTTC	CASSLGRRDSSYEQYF
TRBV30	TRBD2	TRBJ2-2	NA	TGTGCCTGGGGCTGGGGGGGAGGTACCGGGGAGCTGTTTTTT	CAWGWGGGTGELFF
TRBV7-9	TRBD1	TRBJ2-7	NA	TGTGCCAGCAGCCGACAGGGGAACGAGCAGTACTTC	CASSRQGNEQYF
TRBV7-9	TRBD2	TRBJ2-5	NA	TGTGCCAGCAGCCCTCCCACTAGCGGGGAGACCCAGTACTTC	CASSPPTSGETQYF
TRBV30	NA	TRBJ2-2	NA	TGTGCCTGGACCCCCCGGAGGGGCTCGAACACCGGGGAGCTGTTTTTT	CAWTPRRGSNTGELFF
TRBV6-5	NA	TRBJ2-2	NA	TGTGCCAGCAAGCCCTTGCTACCGGGGACCGGGGAGCTGTTTTTT	CASKPLLPGTGELFF
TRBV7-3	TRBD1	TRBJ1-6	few	TGTGCCAGCAGCCCAGGACAGGGTTCACCCCTCCACTTT	CASSPGQGSPLHF
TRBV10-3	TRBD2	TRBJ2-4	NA	TGTGCCATCAGTGAGCCATTGACTAGCGCCTCCAAAAACATTCAGTACTTC	CAISEPLTSASKNIQYF
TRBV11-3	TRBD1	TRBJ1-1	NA	TGTGCCAGCAGCTTGGCAGGGGGCTGGGCTGAAGCTTTCTTT	CASSLAGGWAEAFF
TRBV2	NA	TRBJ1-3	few	TGTGCCAGCAGTGTTCCGAGTTCTGGAAACACCATATATTTT	CASSVPSSGNTIYF
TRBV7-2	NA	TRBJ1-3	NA	TGTGCCAGCAGCATAAGGGGGAGCGGAAACACCATATATTTT	CASSIRGSGNTIYF
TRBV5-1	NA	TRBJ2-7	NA	TGCGCCAGCAGAGGGAGAGTCTACGAGCAGTACTTC	CASRGRVYEQYF